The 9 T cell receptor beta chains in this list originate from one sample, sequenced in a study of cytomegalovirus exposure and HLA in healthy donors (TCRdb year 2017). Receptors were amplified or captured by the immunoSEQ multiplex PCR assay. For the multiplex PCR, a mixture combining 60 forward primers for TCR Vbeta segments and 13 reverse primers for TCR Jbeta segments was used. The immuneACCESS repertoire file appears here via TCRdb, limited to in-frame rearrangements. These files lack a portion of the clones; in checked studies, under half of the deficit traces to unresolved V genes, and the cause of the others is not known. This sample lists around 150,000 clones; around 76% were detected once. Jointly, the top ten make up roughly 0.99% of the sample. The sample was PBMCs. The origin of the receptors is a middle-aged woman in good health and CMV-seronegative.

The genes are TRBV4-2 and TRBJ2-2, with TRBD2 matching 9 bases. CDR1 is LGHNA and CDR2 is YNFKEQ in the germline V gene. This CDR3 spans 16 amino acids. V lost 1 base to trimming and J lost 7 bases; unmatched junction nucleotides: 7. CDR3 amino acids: CASSQALAGDGGELFF. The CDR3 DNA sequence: TGTGCCAGCAGCCAAGCATTAGCGGGAGATGGCGGGGAGCTGTTTTTT.

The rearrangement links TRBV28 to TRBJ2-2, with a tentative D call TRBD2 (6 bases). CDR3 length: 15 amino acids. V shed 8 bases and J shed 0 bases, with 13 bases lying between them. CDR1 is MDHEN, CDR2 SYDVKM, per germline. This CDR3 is CASGGSGSNTGELFF. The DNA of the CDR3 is TGTGCCAGCGGGGGAAGCGGGTCGAACACCGGGGAGCTGTTTTTT.

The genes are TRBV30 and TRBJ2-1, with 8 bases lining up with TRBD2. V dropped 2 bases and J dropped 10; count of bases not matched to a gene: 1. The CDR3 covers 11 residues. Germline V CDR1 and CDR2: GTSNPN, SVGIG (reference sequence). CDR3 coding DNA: TGTGCCTGGAGTCCGGGGGGGGAGCAGTTCTTC. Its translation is CAWSPGGEQFF.

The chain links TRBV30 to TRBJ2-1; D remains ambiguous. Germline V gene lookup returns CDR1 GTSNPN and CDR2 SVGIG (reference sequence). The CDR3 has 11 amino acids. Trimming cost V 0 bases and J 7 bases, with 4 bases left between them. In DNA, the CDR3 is TGTGCCTGGAGTGTTGCGAATGAGCAGTTCTTC. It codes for CAWSVANEQFF.

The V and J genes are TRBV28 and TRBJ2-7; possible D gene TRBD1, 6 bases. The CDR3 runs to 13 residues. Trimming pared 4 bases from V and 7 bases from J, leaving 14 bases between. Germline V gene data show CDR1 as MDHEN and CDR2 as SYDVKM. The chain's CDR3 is CASSSADRWEQYF. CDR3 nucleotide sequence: TGTGCCAGCAGTTCGGCGGACAGATGGGAGCAGTACTTC.

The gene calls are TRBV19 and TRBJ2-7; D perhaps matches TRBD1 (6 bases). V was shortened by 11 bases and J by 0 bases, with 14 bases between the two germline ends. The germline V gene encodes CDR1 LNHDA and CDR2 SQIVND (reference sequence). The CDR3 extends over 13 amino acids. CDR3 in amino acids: CASSGGHSYEQYF. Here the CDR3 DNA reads TGTGCCTCTAGTGGGGGCCACTCCTACGAGCAGTACTTC.

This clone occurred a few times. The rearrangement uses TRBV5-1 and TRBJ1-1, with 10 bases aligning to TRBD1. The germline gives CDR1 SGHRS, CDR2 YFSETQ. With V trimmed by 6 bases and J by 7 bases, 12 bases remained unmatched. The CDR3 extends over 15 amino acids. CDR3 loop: CASTRTGGLVGEAFF. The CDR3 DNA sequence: TGCGCCAGCACCCGGACAGGGGGTCTCGTTGGTGAAGCTTTCTTT.

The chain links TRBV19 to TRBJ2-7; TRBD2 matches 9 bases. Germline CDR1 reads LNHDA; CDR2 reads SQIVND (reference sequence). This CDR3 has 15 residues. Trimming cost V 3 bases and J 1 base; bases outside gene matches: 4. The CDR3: CASSMASGNSYEQYF. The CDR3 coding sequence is TGTGCCAGTAGTATGGCTAGCGGGAATTCCTACGAGCAGTACTTC.

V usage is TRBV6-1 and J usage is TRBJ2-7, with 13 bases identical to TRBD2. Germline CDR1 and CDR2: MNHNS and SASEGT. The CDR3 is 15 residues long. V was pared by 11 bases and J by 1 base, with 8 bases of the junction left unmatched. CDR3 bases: TGTGCCGGTACTAGGGGACTAGCGGGATCCTACGAGCAGTACTTC. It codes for CAGTRGLAGSYEQYF.